This TCR beta chain is drawn from a study of cytomegalovirus exposure and HLA in healthy donors. Whole-study findings and limits: About 180 TCR beta chains were listed as cytomegalovirus-associated. Among the CMV-associated chains, a few were confirmed in vitro as specific for CMV antigens. TCR clusters originating in the first cohort tended to co-occur in the roughly 120 validation repertoires, according to a later analysis.

Germline CDR1 is MDHEN and CDR2 is SYDVKM. The CDR3 has 13 amino acids. V was clipped by 2 bases and J by 8 bases, with 12 bases between them. Worth noting for this clone: Antigen: not known.

Among the 120 or so subjects of the validation cohort, separate from the roughly 730-subject first cohort, were the donors. Method: immunoSEQ multiplex PCR; TCRdb's copy keeps in-frame clones and lacks some. This table holds 55,000 to 70,000 clones, over 90% found once. The sequence derives from a man aged 18 to 30 in good health and CMV-seronegative. Sample: PBMCs. The chain links TRBV28 to TRBJ1-1; D perhaps matches TRBD1 (5 bases). CDR3 bases: TGTGCCAGCAGTTTAGGCAGGGAGGAGGAAGCTTTCTTT. It is translated as CASSLGREEEAFF.